This T cell receptor beta chain was obtained from a study of metastatic and nonmetastatic thyroid tumors. There are 13 residues in the CDR3. Deletions cut 2 bases from V and 5 bases from J, with 9 bases between. CDR1 and CDR2 from the germline V gene are KGHSH and LQKENI. The entire patient cohort was treatment-naive prior to thyroid surgery. Through MiXCR, TCRdb re-clonotyped the PCR reads. This sample carries approximately 32,000 clones, 20% to 25% of them seen once, and the ten largest clones take 3%. This clone was seen at least ten times. The source of this sequence is a male donor with papillary thyroid cancer or a benign thyroid nodule (not recorded which). Some clones in this sample may be carry-over from other donors' samples. The chain links TRBV18 to TRBJ2-5; D is uncertain. The sample taken for sequencing was tumor tissue. The CDR3 nucleotides are TGTGCCAGCTCACCATTCGATGAGGAGACCCAGTACTTC. Encoded protein: CASSPFDEETQYF.